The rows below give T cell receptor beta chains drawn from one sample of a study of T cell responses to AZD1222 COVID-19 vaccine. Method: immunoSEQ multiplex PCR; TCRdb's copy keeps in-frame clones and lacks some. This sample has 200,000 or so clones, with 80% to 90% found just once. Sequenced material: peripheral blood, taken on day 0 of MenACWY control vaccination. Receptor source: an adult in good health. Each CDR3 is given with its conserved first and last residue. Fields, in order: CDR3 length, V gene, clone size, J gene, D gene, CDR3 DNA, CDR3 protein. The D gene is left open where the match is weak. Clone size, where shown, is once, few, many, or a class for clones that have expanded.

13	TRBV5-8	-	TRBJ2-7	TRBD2	TGTGCCAGCAGCGCTAGCGGCTCCTACGAGCAGTACTTC	CASSASGSYEQYF
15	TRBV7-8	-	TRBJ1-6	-	TGTGCCAGCAGACTAACGGGGACGGCTTCTTCACCCCTCCACTTT	CASRLTGTASSPLHF
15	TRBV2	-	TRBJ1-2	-	TGTGCGAGGTACGGGTCTGAGTCCGCGAACTATGGCTACACCTTC	CARYGSESANYGYTF
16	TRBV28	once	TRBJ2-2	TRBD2	TGTGCCAGCAGTTTATCGGCTAGCGGGAGAACCGGGGAGCTGTTTTTT	CASSLSASGRTGELFF
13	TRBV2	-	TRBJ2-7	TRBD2	TGTGCCAGCCTAGCGGGACCCTCCTACGAGCAGTACTTC	CASLAGPSYEQYF
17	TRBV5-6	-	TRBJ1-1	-	TGTGCCAGCAGCCCCACGGGCCTTACAGTCATGAACACTGAAGCTTTCTTT	CASSPTGLTVMNTEAFF
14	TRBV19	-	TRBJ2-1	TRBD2	TGTGCCAGTACCACCGGGACTACCTACAATGAGCAGTTCTTC	CASTTGTTYNEQFF
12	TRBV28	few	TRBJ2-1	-	TGTGCCAGCAGTTTCTTCGGAGTCGAGCAGTTCTTC	CASSFFGVEQFF
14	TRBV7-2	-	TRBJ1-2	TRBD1	TGTGCCAGCAGCTTTGAGGGGGCCAGCTATGGCTACACCTTC	CASSFEGASYGYTF
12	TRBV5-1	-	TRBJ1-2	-	TGCGCCAGCAGCGAAATAGGATATGGCTACACCTTC	CASSEIGYGYTF
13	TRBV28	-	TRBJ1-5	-	TGTGCCAGCAGTTTCAGGGTCAATCAGCCCCAGCATTTT	CASSFRVNQPQHF
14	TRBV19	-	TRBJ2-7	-	TGTGCCAGTAGTCCCAGGGGGGGGAGCCACGAGCAGTACTTC	CASSPRGGSHEQYF
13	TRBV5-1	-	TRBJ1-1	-	TGCGCCAGCAGCTTGGAAATAACCACTGAAGCTTTCTTT	CASSLEITTEAFF
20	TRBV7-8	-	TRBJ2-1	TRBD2	TGTGCCAGCAGCTTAGATTTCAAGGGGCTTCCGGGACTACTCAACAATGAGCAGTTCTTC	CASSLDFKGLPGLLNNEQFF
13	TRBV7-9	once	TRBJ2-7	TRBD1	TGTGCCAGCAGTCCGGACAGGGCCCACGAGCAGTACTTC	CASSPDRAHEQYF
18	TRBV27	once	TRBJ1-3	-	TGTGCCAGCAGCCTCCTTCCCTGGGGCAGCCGCTCTGGAAACACCATATATTTT	CASSLLPWGSRSGNTIYF
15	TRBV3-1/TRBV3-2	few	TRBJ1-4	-	TGTGCCAGCAGCCAAGCGGGAGCAACTAATGAAAAACTGTTTTTT	CASSQAGATNEKLFF
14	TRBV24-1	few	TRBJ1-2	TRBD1	TGTGCCACCAGCCGGACAGGGACCGATGACGGCTACACCTTC	CATSRTGTDDGYTF
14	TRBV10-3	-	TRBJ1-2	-	TGTGCCATCAGCGACGGAATTCACTCGGATGGCTACACCTTC	CAISDGIHSDGYTF
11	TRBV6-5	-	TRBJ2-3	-	TGTGCCAGCAAAACCACAGATACGCAGTATTTT	CASKTTDTQYF
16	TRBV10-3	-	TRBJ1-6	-	TGTGCCATCAGTGAGTCGACTGGGACTAGAAGCTCACCCCTCCACTTT	CAISESTGTRSSPLHF
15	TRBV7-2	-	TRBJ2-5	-	TGTGCCAGCAGCTTCCTCAGCGCTGGACAGGAGACCCAGTACTTC	CASSFLSAGQETQYF